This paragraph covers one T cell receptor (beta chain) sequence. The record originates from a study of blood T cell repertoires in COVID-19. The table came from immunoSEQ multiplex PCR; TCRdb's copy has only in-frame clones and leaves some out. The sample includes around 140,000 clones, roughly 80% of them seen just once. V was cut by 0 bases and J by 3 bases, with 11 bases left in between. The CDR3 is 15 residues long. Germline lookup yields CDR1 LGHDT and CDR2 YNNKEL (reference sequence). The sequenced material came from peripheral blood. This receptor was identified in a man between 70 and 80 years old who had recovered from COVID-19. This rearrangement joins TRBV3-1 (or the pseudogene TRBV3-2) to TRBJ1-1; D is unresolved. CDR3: CASSQDTGIYTEAFF. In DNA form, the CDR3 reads TGTGCCAGCAGCCAAGATACGGGGATTTACACTGAAGCTTTCTTT.